The next 30 T cell receptor beta chains were all read from a single sample in a study of shared clonotypes between healthy human individuals (dated by TCRdb to about 2020). Library preparation was by the immunoSEQ multiplex PCR assay. The table was pulled from immuneACCESS by TCRdb, which kept in-frame rearrangements only. Such tables lose some clones; where checked, under half of the loss comes from unresolved V genes, and the rest has no known cause. For this sample the table gives some 2.4 million clones, of which roughly 93% were detected only once. Clones ranked in the top ten supply 0.36% of the sample. Input material: naive CD4+ T cells from PBMCs. The cell subset or site tag for this specimen amounts to: CD45RA+ positively selected. The receptor set was obtained from a man aged 18 to 30 in good health. Some clones in this sample may be carry-over from other donors' samples.

The gene calls are TRBV5-5 and TRBJ1-1; no clear D. Germline values: CDR1 SGHKS, CDR2 YYEKEE (reference sequence). The CDR3 contains 13 residues. The V gene lost 4 bases and the J gene lost 1 base, with 8 bases spanning the gap. The CDR3 bases are TGTGCCAGCAGCCAAATACCGAACACTGAAGCTTTCTTT. Its translation is CASSQIPNTEAFF.

With respect to this clone: The identical CDR3 is also encoded by other nucleotide sequences in the sample. The chain carries TRBV6-6 and TRBJ2-7; D is possibly TRBD1 (6 bases). The V and J ends lost 5 bases and 6 bases respectively, with 23 bases between them. CDR3 length: 16 amino acids. Germline V gene lookup returns CDR1 MNHNY and CDR2 SVGAGI (reference sequence). CDR3 protein: CASSRGLMASSLEQYF. CDR3 DNA: TGTGCCAGCAGTAGGGGGTTGATGGCTAGTTCTCTCGAGCAGTACTTC.

The chain carries TRBV5-4 and TRBJ2-1, with D tentatively TRBD1 or TRBD2 (6 bases each). The germline V gene encodes CDR1 SGHNT and CDR2 YYREEE (reference sequence). The CDR3 is 15 amino acids. V dropped 1 base and J dropped 4 bases, with 12 bases sitting between them. The CDR3: CASSLKQGGYNEQFF. The DNA of the CDR3 is TGTGCCAGCAGCTTGAAACAGGGAGGTTACAATGAGCAGTTCTTC.

This chain joins TRBV5-4 and TRBJ2-7, with TRBD1 matching 8 bases. The trim removed 2 bases at V and 2 bases at J, leaving 9 bases unmatched. Germline-derived CDR1 and CDR2 are SGHNT and YYREEE (reference sequence). The CDR3 covers 16 residues. CDR3 sequence reads: CASSFATGTGAYEQYF. CDR3 DNA: TGTGCCAGCAGCTTCGCGACCGGGACAGGCGCCTACGAGCAGTACTTC. The whole variable domain, filled in from reference TRBV5-4 and TRBJ2-7, reads ETGVTQSPTHLIKTRGQQVTLRCSSQSGHNTVSWYQQALGQGPQFIFQYYREEENGRGNFPPRFSGLQFPNYSSELNVNALELDDSALYLCASSFATGTGAYEQYFGPGTRLTVT.

The chain links TRBV5-1 to TRBJ1-5; unclear D gene. This CDR3 is built from 15 residues. The germline V and J ends were trimmed by 0 bases and 5 bases, with 12 bases remaining between them. Germline-derived CDR1 and CDR2 are SGHRS and YFSETQ. CDR3 in amino acids: CASSLGTAGDQPQHF. As DNA, the CDR3 is TGCGCCAGCAGCTTGGGGACGGCGGGAGATCAGCCCCAGCATTTT.

The chain joins TRBV30 to TRBJ1-1; 7 nucleotides align to TRBD1. Trimming cost V 3 bases and J 7 bases; bases outside gene matches: 5. The CDR3 extends over 12 amino acids. Per the germline V gene, CDR1 is GTSNPN and CDR2 is SVGIG (reference sequence). The CDR3 DNA is TGTGCCTGGAGAACTAGACAGGGTGAAGCTTTCTTT. Its translation: CAWRTRQGEAFF.

This chain links TRBV7-9 with TRBJ2-3; 10 nucleotides match TRBD2. V was clipped by 7 bases and J by 2 bases; unmatched bases: 6. The CDR3 runs to 15 residues. Germline CDR1 is SEHNR and CDR2 is FQNEAQ (reference sequence). The CDR3, as DNA: TGTGCCAGCAAGACCAGCGGGAGGGCCACAGATACGCAGTATTTT. This gives the protein CASKTSGRATDTQYF. The complete variable domain, with remaining parts taken from reference TRBV7-9 and TRBJ2-3, reads DTGVSQNPRHKITKRGQNVTFRCDPISEHNRLYWYRQTLGQGPEFLTYFQNEAQLEKSRLLSDRFSAERPKGSFSTLEIQRTEQGDSAMYLCASKTSGRATDTQYFGPGTRLTVL.

This sequence joins TRBV10-3 and TRBJ2-7, with a tentative D call TRBD2 (6 bases). Germline V gene sequence: CDR1 ENHRY, CDR2 SYGVKD. Trimming stripped 0 bases from V and 9 bases from J, with 15 bases between. The CDR3 has 14 amino acids. CDR3 bases: TGTGCCATCAGTGAGTCCTCGCGGGAAACTGGGCAGTACTTC. Translated: CAISESSRETGQYF.

J is TRBJ1-2 and V is TRBV7-3; D is ambiguous. CDR3 size: 14 residues. The V gene's germline CDR1 is SGHTA and CDR2 FQGTGA. V was pared by 1 base and J by 4 bases, with 10 bases between. The CDR3 coding sequence is TGTGCCAGCAGCTTAATAGGAGGTACCTATGGCTACACCTTC. Its protein is CASSLIGGTYGYTF.

This chain links TRBV19 with TRBJ1-3; D is perhaps TRBD1 (6 bases). In germline, CDR1 is LNHDA, CDR2 SQIVND (reference sequence). This CDR3 is built from 18 residues. With 8 bases removed from V and 1 base from J, the gap between germline ends came to 24 bases. The CDR3 sequence is CASPHARGEGPSGNTIYF. As DNA, the CDR3 is TGTGCCAGTCCACACGCCAGGGGTGAGGGGCCATCTGGAAACACCATATATTTT.

The chain combines TRBV7-2 with TRBJ2-7; tentatively, D is TRBD1 (6 bases). The V gene's germline CDR1 is SGHTA and CDR2 FQGNSA. The CDR3 runs to 16 residues. V shed 5 bases and J shed 3 bases, with 20 bases lying between them. The CDR3 spells CASSPLGGSSLYEQYF. The CDR3 DNA follows: TGTGCCAGCAGCCCATTAGGGGGTTCATCCCTCTACGAGCAGTACTTC.

The chain carries TRBV11-2 and TRBJ1-2, with TRBD1 matching 8 bases. V lost 5 bases, J lost 4 bases, and 9 bases stayed unmatched. Germline assignment: CDR1 SGHAT and CDR2 FQNNGV. This CDR3 is 15 amino acids long. CDR3 DNA sequence: TGTGCCAGCAGCCCCGGGGGGACAGGAACCTATGGCTACACCTTC. It yields the protein CASSPGGTGTYGYTF.

The rearrangement uses TRBV7-9 and TRBJ2-7; weak D call: TRBD1 (5 bases). Germline V gives CDR1 SEHNR, CDR2 FQNEAQ (reference sequence). The CDR3 loop spans 16 amino acids. V gave up 5 bases and J gave up 8 bases, with 25 bases separating them. The CDR3 sequence is CASSQTPGDSPQKQYF. CDR3 sequence (DNA): TGTGCCAGCAGCCAAACGCCGGGCGACAGTCCGCAGAAGCAGTACTTC. Full variable domain (remainder filled in from reference TRBV7-9 and TRBJ2-7): DTGVSQNPRHKITKRGQNVTFRCDPISEHNRLYWYRQTLGQGPEFLTYFQNEAQLEKSRLLSDRFSAERPKGSFSTLEIQRTEQGDSAMYLCASSQTPGDSPQKQYFGPGTRLTVT.

Concerning this clone itself: This sample also contains other DNA sequences that code for the same CDR3. The genes are TRBV5-4 and TRBJ2-6; 10 nucleotides agree with TRBD2. Trimming removed 4 bases from V and 1 base from J; junction bases left unmatched: 5. The CDR3 is 17 residues long. Germline V CDR1 and CDR2: SGHNT, YYREEE (reference sequence). CDR3: CASSPAGGLSGANVLTF. The CDR3 DNA is TGTGCCAGCAGCCCAGCGGGAGGGTTATCTGGGGCCAACGTCCTGACTTTC.

The chain uses TRBV4-1 and TRBJ1-4, with D uncertain. Deletions cut 2 bases from V and 8 bases from J, with 6 bases between. This CDR3 has 12 residues. Germline V lookup: CDR1 MGHRA, CDR2 YSYEKL. Here the CDR3 reads CASSQPREKLFF. The CDR3, as DNA: TGCGCCAGCAGCCAACCCCGGGAAAAACTGTTTTTT.

CDR3 bases: TGTGCCAGCAGCGGGTCCTTGTTCGGACAGGGAGAGACCCAGTACTTC. Translation: CASSGSLFGQGETQYF. The rearrangement uses TRBV9 and TRBJ2-5, with 8 bases identical to TRBD1. V lost 3 bases to trimming and J lost 4 bases; unmatched junction nucleotides: 11. This CDR3 is built from 16 residues. The V gene's germline CDR1 is SGDLS and CDR2 YYNGEE. Full variable domain (rest looked up from reference TRBV9 and TRBJ2-5): DSGVTQTPKHLITATGQRVTLRCSPRSGDLSVYWYQQSLDQGLQFLIQYYNGEERAKGNILERFSAQQFPDLHSELNLSSLELGDSALYFCASSGSLFGQGETQYFGPGTRLLVL.

The chain uses TRBV5-6 and TRBJ2-7; perhaps TRBD2 as D (5 bases). This CDR3 region has 13 residues. V was clipped by 2 bases and J by 7 bases, with 13 bases between them. Per germline, CDR1 SGHDT and CDR2 YYEEEE. The CDR3 DNA sequence: TGTGCCAGCAGCTTTAAGAACCGGGGTGAGCAGTACTTC. It translates to CASSFKNRGEQYF.

This clone was detected once. The chain is built from TRBV7-8 and TRBJ2-2; D is uncertain. The CDR3 is 16 amino acids. In germline, CDR1 is SGHVS, CDR2 FQNEAQ. V was clipped by 5 bases and J by 4 bases, with 17 bases between them. The CDR3 region is CASSPVGYVGTGELFF. Here the CDR3 DNA reads TGTGCCAGCAGCCCAGTGGGGTACGTTGGCACCGGGGAGCTGTTTTTT.

V and J are TRBV7-8 and TRBJ2-7, with 7 nucleotides matching TRBD1. The ends lost 5 bases at V and 5 bases at J; junction bases unmatched: 9. Germline V gene data show CDR1 as SGHVS and CDR2 as FQNEAQ. This CDR3 has 14 residues. Written as DNA, the CDR3 is TGTGCCAGCAGCACCTACAGGGGCCGGGACGAGCAGTACTTC. Its translation is CASSTYRGRDEQYF.

The V gene is TRBV9, the J gene TRBJ1-2; the D gene is possibly TRBD1 (6 bases). Trimming left V 3 bases short and J 4 bases short, with 16 bases between. Germline V gene data show CDR1 as SGDLS and CDR2 as YYNGEE. This CDR3 region has 15 residues. Here the CDR3 DNA reads TGTGCCAGCAGCGAGGGGGAACGGAGGCTCTATGGCTACACCTTC. Translation gives CASSEGERRLYGYTF.

The chain links TRBV9 to TRBJ2-1; TRBD1 agrees at 8 bases. The CDR3 loop spans 16 amino acids. Trimming took 0 bases from V and 5 from J; bases not matched to a gene: 7. Germline values: CDR1 SGDLS, CDR2 YYNGEE. The chain's CDR3 is CASSVGLRGPDNEQFF. CDR3 sequence (DNA): TGTGCCAGCAGCGTAGGGCTCAGGGGGCCTGACAATGAGCAGTTCTTC.

The rearrangement uses TRBV2 and TRBJ2-3; possible D gene TRBD2, 6 bases. This CDR3 contains 13 residues. V lost 8 bases, J lost 2 bases, and 11 bases lay in between. Germline V gene sequence: CDR1 SNHLY, CDR2 FYNNEI. Written as DNA, the CDR3 is TGTGCCAGCGGGGCGGGGACCACAGATACGCAGTATTTT. This gives the protein CASGAGTTDTQYF.

The chain couples TRBV28 to TRBJ2-1; the match to TRBD2 covers 12 bases. The CDR3 totals 14 residues. V trimming: 7 bases; J trimming: 7 bases; junction bases outside the gene matches: 5. Looked up from germline, CDR1 is MDHEN and CDR2 is SYDVKM. CDR3 loop: CASTPGLAGNEQFF. CDR3 in DNA: TGTGCCAGCACCCCGGGACTAGCGGGTAATGAGCAGTTCTTC.

To note about this clone: The same CDR3 is also encoded by other DNA sequences in this sample. V gene TRBV5-4 combines with J gene TRBJ2-7, with D possibly matching TRBD2 (5 bases). CDR3 length equals 15 residues. The V gene lost 0 bases and the J gene lost 0 bases, with 10 bases spanning the gap. Germline-derived CDR1 and CDR2 are SGHNT and YYREEE (reference sequence). CDR3 DNA: TGTGCCAGCAGCTTGGCCGCGGGCCTCTCCTACGAGCAGTACTTC. Translation: CASSLAAGLSYEQYF.

The chain recombines TRBV6-6 with TRBJ1-1; D unclear. Trimming took 5 bases from V and 6 from J, leaving 10 bases between them. Germline V gives CDR1 MNHNY, CDR2 SVGAGI (reference sequence). The CDR3 covers 12 residues. The CDR3 loop reads CASSTQGAEAFF. CDR3 DNA sequence: TGTGCCAGCAGTACCCAAGGCGCTGAAGCTTTCTTT.

Worth noting for this clone: Other DNA sequences within the sample encode an identical CDR3. The chain joins TRBV19 to TRBJ1-2; a weak D match, TRBD1 (6 bases). The CDR3 consists of 14 residues. Germline CDR1 LNHDA, CDR2 SQIVND (reference sequence). Trimming stripped 3 bases from V and 2 bases from J, with 10 bases between. The CDR3 DNA is TGTGCCAGTAGTATTGGGGGCGGCAACTATGGCTACACCTTC. As protein: CASSIGGGNYGYTF.

The rearrangement joins TRBV10-3 to TRBJ2-3, with 11 bases identical to TRBD2. CDR3 size: 18 residues. Per germline, CDR1 ENHRY and CDR2 SYGVKD. V shed 4 bases and J 1 base; nucleotides not matched to a gene: 10. The CDR3 sequence: CAISGGLAVRPGTDTQYF. In DNA form, the CDR3 reads TGTGCCATCAGTGGGGGACTAGCGGTTCGTCCGGGCACAGATACGCAGTATTTT.

The V call is TRBV5-1, the J call TRBJ2-5; TRBD1 matches at 7 bases. Germline lookup yields CDR1 SGHRS and CDR2 YFSETQ. CDR3 size: 15 residues. V was pared by 4 bases and J by 3 bases, with 9 bases of the junction left unmatched. CDR3 in DNA: TGCGCCAGCAGCGTAACGACAGGGATTGAAGAGACCCAGTACTTC. Translating gives CASSVTTGIEETQYF.

The chain employs TRBV9 and TRBJ2-7, with 9 bases lining up with TRBD1. CDR3 length equals 15 residues. V dropped 0 bases and J dropped 5; count of bases not matched to a gene: 6. CDR1 is SGDLS and CDR2 is YYNGEE in the germline V gene. The CDR3 DNA sequence: TGTGCCAGCAGCGTAGCTTGGGACAGGGACAACGAGCAGTACTTC. Its translation is CASSVAWDRDNEQYF.

The count of this clone is one. This chain connects TRBV18 to TRBJ2-1, with 11 bases lining up with TRBD2. The CDR3 runs 16 residues. V shed 4 bases and J 6 bases; nucleotides not matched to a gene: 8. Per germline, CDR1 KGHSH and CDR2 LQKENI. The CDR3: CASSLIAGGPINEQFF. CDR3 bases: TGTGCCAGCTCACTAATAGCGGGAGGGCCAATCAATGAGCAGTTCTTC.